Listed here are 28 T cell receptor beta chains from one sample, sequenced in a study of T cells in Graves' hyperthyroidism and ophthalmopathy. The source material, RNA transcripts, was used to amplify TCR beta CDR3 regions. TCR CDR3 regions were first amplified by RT-PCR with HTBI primers. TCRdb reanalysed the multiplex PCR reads using MiXCR and keeps one entry per CDR3 protein. This sample yields hundreds of thousands of distinct CDR3 sequences, of which about 14% are seen a single time; about 3.9% belongs to the top ten. Sequenced material: blood. The receptors come from a woman aged 40 to 55 with Graves' ophthalmopathy.

V usage is TRBV5-4 and J usage is TRBJ1-1; D possibly corresponds to TRBD1 (6 bases). Germline-derived CDR1 and CDR2 are SGHNT and YYREEE (reference sequence). The V end lost 4 bases, the J end lost 8 bases, and 15 bases lay between the germline ends. This CDR3 is 13 amino acids long. The CDR3 is CASSRSVGTEAFF. CDR3 nucleotides: TGTGCCAGCAGCCGTAGTGTCGGGACAGAAGCTTTCTTT.

This clonotype was detected many times. The rearrangement joins TRBV19 to TRBJ1-2; D remains unclear. Trimming pared 6 bases from V and 7 bases from J, leaving 18 bases between. Germline loops: CDR1 LNHDA, CDR2 SQIVND (reference sequence). The CDR3 runs 14 residues. CDR3 protein: CASSKDLLLPGYTF. In nucleotides, the CDR3 is TGTGCCAGTAGCAAGGACCTCCTTCTGCCTGGCTACACCTTC.

As DNA, the CDR3 is TGTGCCAGCAGCCGGATGGGTGGGATTTCTGGGGCCAACGTCCTGACTTTC. It yields the protein CASSRMGGISGANVLTF. V and J are TRBV12-3 or TRBV12-4 and TRBJ2-6, with D hard to call. V was trimmed by 6 bases and J by 1 base, leaving 16 bases between them. The CDR3 has 17 residues.

There are many counts of this clonotype. This sequence joins TRBV11-2 and TRBJ2-7; 10 nucleotides match TRBD2. V gave up 7 bases and J gave up 5 bases; unmatched junction bases: 14. The CDR3 runs 16 residues. Germline assignment: CDR1 SGHAT and CDR2 FQNNGV. CDR3 in amino acids: CASNYQASGSPHEQYF. The CDR3 DNA is TGTGCCAGCAACTATCAAGCTAGCGGGAGTCCCCACGAGCAGTACTTC.

This clonotype was counted at least ten times. This chain links TRBV2 with TRBJ1-2; tentatively, D is TRBD1 (5 bases). CDR3 length: 12 residues. Germline values: CDR1 SNHLY, CDR2 FYNNEI. Trimming shortened V by 8 bases and J by 1 base, and 8 bases separated the two germline ends. Here the CDR3 reads CASRDGNYGYTF. The CDR3 DNA follows: TGTGCCAGCCGGGACGGTAACTATGGCTACACCTTC.

The rearrangement joins TRBV20-1 to TRBJ2-7; D perhaps matches TRBD1 (6 bases). V was clipped by 5 bases and J by 5 bases, with 16 bases between them. The CDR3 is 13 amino acids. CDR1 is DFQATT, CDR2 SNEGSKA, per germline (reference sequence). The CDR3 coding sequence is TGCAGTGCTCGGGACACCCCCGGGGACGAGCAGTACTTC. Its translation is CSARDTPGDEQYF.

This clonotype showed up just a few times. The chain employs TRBV5-1 and TRBJ2-4; D possibly corresponds to TRBD2 (5 bases). V was clipped by 5 bases and J by 8 bases, with 20 bases between them. Germline V gene data show CDR1 as SGHRS and CDR2 as YFSETQ. CDR3 length: 15 residues. CDR3: CASSVTISGADIQYF. The DNA of the CDR3 is TGCGCCAGCAGTGTGACTATATCAGGCGCAGACATTCAGTACTTC.

The CDR3 sequence: CASSRGGPTGELFF. In nucleotides, the CDR3 is TGTGCCAGCAGTAGGGGAGGCCCCACCGGGGAGCTGTTTTTT. The chain uses TRBV2 and TRBJ2-2, with D perhaps matching TRBD2 (6 bases). The CDR3 runs 14 residues. V was clipped by 5 bases and J by 4 bases, with 11 bases between them. Germline CDR1 is SNHLY and CDR2 is FYNNEI.

This sequence joins TRBV6-1 and TRBJ2-7; 10 bases are shared with TRBD2. The CDR3 spans 15 residues. The germline gives CDR1 MNHNS, CDR2 SASEGT. J lost 3 bases, V lost 5 bases, and 7 bases had no gene match. The CDR3 DNA sequence: TGTGCCAGCAGTCCGTCCCTAGCGGGAGTCTACGAGCAGTACTTC. Encoded protein: CASSPSLAGVYEQYF.

This clonotype was seen only a few times. This rearrangement joins TRBV5-1 to TRBJ1-5; no reliable D call. This CDR3 is 13 amino acids long. From germline, CDR1 is SGHRS and CDR2 YFSETQ. The V gene lost 7 bases and the J gene lost 6 bases, with 14 bases spanning the gap. CDR3 sequence reads: CASGWGIGQPQHF. CDR3 nucleotides: TGCGCCAGCGGTTGGGGAATCGGTCAGCCCCAGCATTTT. Full variable domain (remainder filled in from reference TRBV5-1 and TRBJ1-5): KAGVTQTPRYLIKTRGQQVTLSCSPISGHRSVSWYQQTPGQGLQFLFEYFSETQRNKGNFPGRFSGRQFSNSRSEMNVSTLELGDSALYLCASGWGIGQPQHFGDGTRLSIL.

V gene TRBV18 combines with J gene TRBJ2-5; 9 positions match TRBD2. The germline gives CDR1 KGHSH, CDR2 LQKENI. The J segment lost 2 bases and the V segment lost 1 base, leaving 11 bases of the junction unmatched. The CDR3 is 18 amino acids. The CDR3 protein is CASSPQGILAGFQETQYF. The CDR3 nucleotides are TGTGCCAGCTCACCACAGGGGATCCTAGCGGGATTTCAAGAGACCCAGTACTTC.

In regard to this clonotype: One base away lies a much larger clone, so this may be a sequencing read error. This chain uses TRBV7-3 with TRBJ2-5; D is perhaps TRBD1 or TRBD2 (5 bases each). Trimming removed 5 bases from V and 3 bases from J, with 13 bases in between. The CDR3 contains 14 residues. Germline V CDR1 and CDR2: SGHTA, FQGTGA. The CDR3 bases are TGTGCCAGCAGCACCGGGACGGAGAAAGAGACCCAGTACTTC. Amino acids: CASSTGTEKETQYF.

This clonotype has just a few counts. The V gene is TRBV20-1, the J gene TRBJ2-5; TRBD1 agrees at 8 bases. Unmatched junction bases numbered 10, after V lost 7 bases and J lost 3 bases. CDR3 length: 14 residues. Germline V gene data show CDR1 as DFQATT and CDR2 as SNEGSKA (reference sequence). CDR3 nucleotide sequence: TGCAGTGGGAAAGAGACAGGGGTAAAAGAGACCCAGTACTTC. This sequence encodes CSGKETGVKETQYF.

The V gene is TRBV27, the J gene TRBJ1-1; D uncertain. With 3 bases removed from V and 8 bases from J, the gap between germline ends came to 13 bases. The CDR3 length is 13 residues. Germline-derived CDR1 and CDR2 are MNHEY and SMNVEV (reference sequence). The CDR3 here is CASSFGPAQEAFF. CDR3 DNA sequence: TGTGCCAGCAGTTTTGGTCCCGCTCAGGAAGCTTTCTTT.

This clonotype was picked up a small number of times. J is TRBJ2-7 and V is TRBV7-3; 8 nucleotides match TRBD2. The CDR3 spans 16 residues. Germline CDR1 SGHTA, CDR2 FQGTGA. V lost 5 bases to trimming and J lost 1 base; unmatched junction nucleotides: 10. The CDR3 loop is CASSPWGRGESYEQYF. The CDR3 DNA follows: TGTGCCAGCAGCCCCTGGGGGCGGGGGGAATCCTACGAGCAGTACTTC.

This chain uses TRBV6-5 with TRBJ2-2, with D possibly matching TRBD1 (6 bases). This CDR3 spans 15 amino acids. The germline V gene encodes CDR1 MNHEY and CDR2 SVGAGI. Trimming stripped 4 bases from V and 7 bases from J, with 16 bases between. The CDR3 DNA sequence: TGTGCCAGCAGTTTCGCCTCAGGGGCGGGCGGGGAGCTGTTTTTT. Its protein is CASSFASGAGGELFF.

This clonotype was observed at least ten times. The rearrangement joins TRBV11-2 to TRBJ2-7; D gene uncertain. This CDR3 is built from 12 residues. Trimming took off 5 bases at V and 5 bases at J, with 10 bases between the two ends. CDR1 and CDR2 from the germline V gene are SGHAT and FQNNGV. In nucleotides, the CDR3 is TGTGCCAGCAGCACTCGCCGCAACGAGCAGTACTTC. Protein sequence: CASSTRRNEQYF.

The sample holds many counts of this clonotype. In DNA, the CDR3 is TGTGCCAGTAATGGGTGGGAGACTAGCGTAAACACCGGGGAGCTGTTTTTT. This translates into CASNGWETSVNTGELFF. The chain combines TRBV28 with TRBJ2-2; 8 positions match TRBD2. Germline V lookup: CDR1 MDHEN, CDR2 SYDVKM. The CDR3 is made up of 17 amino acids. J gave up 2 bases and V 9 bases, and 14 bases lay outside the gene matches.

This clonotype was observed at least ten times. The V and J genes are TRBV6-1 and TRBJ2-7; 9 bases fit TRBD1. Germline V gene lookup returns CDR1 MNHNS and CDR2 SASEGT. The ends lost 8 bases at V and 2 bases at J; junction bases unmatched: 7. The CDR3 length is 14 residues. In nucleotides, the CDR3 is TGTGCCAGCGCAAGGACAGGGGCTACCTACGAGCAGTACTTC. Translating it yields CASARTGATYEQYF.

At least ten counts were recorded for this clonotype. This chain joins TRBV28 and TRBJ1-1, with D possibly matching TRBD1 (6 bases). Germline CDR1 is MDHEN and CDR2 is SYDVKM. The V and J ends lost 6 bases and 0 bases respectively, with 17 bases between them. The CDR3 length is 16 residues. CDR3 coding DNA: TGTGCCAGCAGCTCACCCGGGGGGCCTTTGAACACTGAAGCTTTCTTT. Its translation: CASSSPGGPLNTEAFF.

The gene calls are TRBV12-3 or TRBV12-4 and TRBJ2-7, with 11 positions matching TRBD1. CDR3 length: 12 residues. Trimming took 11 bases from V and 6 from J; bases not matched to a gene: 6. The CDR3 coding sequence is TGTGCCGGCGGGACAGGGGGGCGCGAGCAGTACTTC. It is translated as CAGGTGGREQYF.

This clonotype was found many times. The chain uses TRBV12-3 or TRBV12-4 and TRBJ2-2; D not certain. V was cut by 1 base and J by 1 base, with 7 bases left in between. CDR3 length: 15 residues. The CDR3 nucleotides read TGTGCCAGCAGTTTAGGGACGTTGAACACCGGGGAGCTGTTTTTT. This sequence encodes CASSLGTLNTGELFF.

This clonotype was seen ten or more times. The chain is built from TRBV29-1 and TRBJ1-2, with 8 bases matching TRBD1. The V gene's germline CDR1 is SQVTM and CDR2 ANQGSEA. V dropped 2 bases and J dropped 3; count of bases not matched to a gene: 5. The CDR3 spans 14 residues. CDR3 amino acids: CSVEPTGEYYGYTF. The CDR3 bases are TGCAGCGTTGAACCGACAGGGGAGTACTATGGCTACACCTTC.

The sample holds a few counts of this clonotype. The rearrangement links TRBV2 to TRBJ1-1; no clear D. The V gene's germline CDR1 is SNHLY and CDR2 FYNNEI. V dropped 4 bases and J dropped 4 bases, with 4 bases sitting between them. The CDR3 runs to 11 residues. This chain's CDR3 is CASSVATEAFF. As DNA, the CDR3 is TGTGCCAGCAGTGTTGCCACTGAAGCTTTCTTT.

This clonotype was seen repeatedly, ten times or more. The rearrangement joins TRBV28 to TRBJ2-5; tentatively, D is TRBD1 (6 bases). Trimming shortened V by 7 bases and J by 1 base, and 10 bases separated the two germline ends. CDR1 is MDHEN, CDR2 SYDVKM, per germline. This CDR3 contains 13 residues. The chain's CDR3 is CASKDRFQETQYF. In DNA form, the CDR3 reads TGTGCCAGCAAAGACAGGTTCCAAGAGACCCAGTACTTC.

This clonotype was observed a few times. The gene calls are TRBV6-2 or TRBV6-3 and TRBJ2-7, with a tentative D call TRBD1 (6 bases). Trimming left V 5 bases short and J 0 bases short, with 11 bases between. The CDR3 runs 14 residues. Germline V CDR1 and CDR2: MNHEY, SVGEGT. This CDR3 is CASSGQRFSYEQYF. In DNA form, the CDR3 reads TGTGCCAGCAGTGGACAGAGGTTCTCCTACGAGCAGTACTTC.

This clonotype occurred many times. J is TRBJ1-2 and V is TRBV6-2 or TRBV6-3, with 7 bases that match TRBD1. After removal of 6 bases from V and 7 bases from J, the junction contained 11 bases not matched to a gene. Germline loops: CDR1 MNHEY, CDR2 SVGEGT. This CDR3 region has 14 residues. CDR3 DNA sequence: TGTGCCAGCAGACAACAGGGGATCGTAGGTGGCTACACCTTC. Translation: CASRQQGIVGGYTF.

This chain links TRBV7-2 with TRBJ2-3; D is possibly TRBD1 or TRBD2 (6 bases each). This CDR3 contains 14 residues. Germline CDR1 SGHTA, CDR2 FQGNSA. V lost 2 bases and J lost 4, with 10 bases in between. The CDR3 nucleotides read TGTGCCAGCAGCTTATCCGGGGGCGCAGATACGCAGTATTTT. Translated: CASSLSGGADTQYF.